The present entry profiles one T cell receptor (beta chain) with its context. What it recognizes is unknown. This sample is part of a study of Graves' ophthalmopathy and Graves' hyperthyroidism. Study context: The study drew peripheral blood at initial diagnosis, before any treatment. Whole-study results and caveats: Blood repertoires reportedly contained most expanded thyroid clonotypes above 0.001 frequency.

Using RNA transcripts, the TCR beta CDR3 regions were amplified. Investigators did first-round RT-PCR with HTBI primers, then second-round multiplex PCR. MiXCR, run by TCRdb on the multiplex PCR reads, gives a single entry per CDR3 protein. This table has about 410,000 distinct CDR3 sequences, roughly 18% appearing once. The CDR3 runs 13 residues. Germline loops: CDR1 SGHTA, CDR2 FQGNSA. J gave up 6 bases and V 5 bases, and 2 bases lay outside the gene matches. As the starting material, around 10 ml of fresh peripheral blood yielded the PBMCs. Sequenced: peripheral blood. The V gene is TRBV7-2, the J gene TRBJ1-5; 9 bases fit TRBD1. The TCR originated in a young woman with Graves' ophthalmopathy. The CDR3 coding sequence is TGTGCCAGCAGCGCGACAGGGGGTCAGCCCCAGCATTTT. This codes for CASSATGGQPQHF.